This T cell receptor beta chain was sequenced during a study of blood T cells in healthy people across ages. A J-beta primer mix and a sample-barcoded 5' primer were used in a second PCR of roughly 6 to 11 cycles. All samples yielded 2.5 million or more CDR3-containing paired-end reads. Each CDR3 protein gets one entry after TCRdb re-called the 5' RACE reads with MiXCR. Of around 1,900,000 distinct CDR3 sequences in the sample, approximately 39% were seen once. Study observations and caveats: Not knowing donor CMV status may have confounded expanded clonotype changes. As age increased, TCR beta diversity per million T cells fell in a roughly linear fashion.

There are a few counts of this clonotype. What it binds is not known. Germline CDR1 reads DFQATT; CDR2 reads SNEGSKA (reference sequence). The CDR3 spans 16 residues. V was shortened by 0 bases and J by 6 bases, with 18 bases between the two germline ends. Sequencing was performed on blood. The receptor was isolated from a human donor in good health. This chain links TRBV20-1 with TRBJ2-4; TRBD2 might be the D (5 bases). The CDR3 nucleotides are TGCAGTGCTAGAGACCCCACGGACCCTGAGGGAAACATTCAGTACTTC. This gives the protein CSARDPTDPEGNIQYF.